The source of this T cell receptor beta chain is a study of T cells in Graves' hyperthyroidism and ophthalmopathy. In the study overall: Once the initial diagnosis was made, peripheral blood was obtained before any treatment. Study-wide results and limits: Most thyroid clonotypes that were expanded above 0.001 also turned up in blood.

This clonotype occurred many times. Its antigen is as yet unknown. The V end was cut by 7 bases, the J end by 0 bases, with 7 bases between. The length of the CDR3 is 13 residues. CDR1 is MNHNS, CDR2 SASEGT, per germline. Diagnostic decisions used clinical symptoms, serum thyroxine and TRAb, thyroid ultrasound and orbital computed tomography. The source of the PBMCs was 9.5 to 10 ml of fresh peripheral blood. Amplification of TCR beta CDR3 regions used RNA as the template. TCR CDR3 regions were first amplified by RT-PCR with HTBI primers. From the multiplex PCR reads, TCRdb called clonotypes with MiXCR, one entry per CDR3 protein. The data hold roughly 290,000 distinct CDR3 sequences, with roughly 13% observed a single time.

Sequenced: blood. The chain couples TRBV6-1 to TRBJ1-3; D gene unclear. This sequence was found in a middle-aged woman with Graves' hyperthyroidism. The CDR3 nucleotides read TGTGCCAGCACTTGGAGCTCTGGAAACACCATATATTTT. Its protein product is CASTWSSGNTIYF.